These 17 T cell receptor beta chains were all obtained from the same sample, sequenced in a study of blood T cell repertoires in COVID-19. Here immunoSEQ multiplex PCR was the method, and the copy in TCRdb shows in-frame clones only, minus some. Counted here are about 220,000 clones, 65% to 85% occurring once; the ten biggest clones make up around 2%. Material for sequencing was peripheral blood. All receptors come from a woman in her sixties with acute or convalescent COVID-19.

This clone showed up just once. The junction shows a germline mismatch at one end, possibly a read error. The genes are TRBV7-7 and TRBJ2-2; D perhaps matches TRBD1 (5 bases). The CDR3 loop spans 13 amino acids. Germline V gene data show CDR1 as SSHAT and CDR2 as FNYEAQ (reference sequence). Written as DNA, the CDR3 is TGTGCTAGCAGCTTAGGGGCAGCCGGGGAGCTGTTTTTT. This codes for CASSLGAAGELFF.

The rearrangement uses TRBV11-2 and TRBJ1-1; possible D gene TRBD1, 6 bases. This CDR3 is 12 amino acids long. CDR1 and CDR2 from the germline V gene are SGHAT and FQNNGV. The V end lost 4 bases, the J end lost 7 bases, and 10 bases lay between the germline ends. Written as DNA, the CDR3 is TGTGCCAGCAGCTCAACAGGGTATGAAGCTTTCTTT. It translates to CASSSTGYEAFF.

The V and J genes are TRBV5-1 and TRBJ2-7; TRBD1 might be the D (6 bases). V lost 3 bases and J lost 6, with 13 bases in between. The CDR3 has 13 amino acids. Per germline, CDR1 SGHRS and CDR2 YFSETQ. CDR3 protein: CASSYKTGSEQYF. CDR3 DNA sequence: TGCGCCAGCAGCTATAAGACAGGCTCCGAGCAGTACTTC.

This chain joins TRBV5-1 and TRBJ2-5; D gene uncertain. The CDR3 sequence is 14 residues long. CDR1 and CDR2 (germline): SGHRS, YFSETQ. V shed 2 bases and J shed 1 base, with 9 bases lying between them. The CDR3 here is CASSLQSAQETQYF. The CDR3 DNA sequence: TGCGCCAGCAGCTTACAGTCCGCCCAAGAGACCCAGTACTTC.

This chain connects TRBV3-1 (or the pseudogene TRBV3-2) to TRBJ2-1; TRBD1 matches at 8 bases. The CDR3 extends over 15 amino acids. CDR1 is LGHDT, CDR2 YNNKEL, per germline (reference sequence). The trim removed 5 bases at V and 0 bases at J, leaving 3 bases unmatched. The CDR3 sequence: CASSETGGSYNEQFF. CDR3 nucleotide sequence: TGTGCCAGCAGCGAAACAGGGGGCTCCTACAATGAGCAGTTCTTC.

This sequence joins TRBV6-2 or TRBV6-3 and TRBJ1-5; D unclear. CDR3 size: 15 residues. Looked up from germline, CDR1 is MNHEY and CDR2 is SVGEGT. V lost 0 bases to trimming and J lost 2 bases, with 8 bases between them. The CDR3 loop is CASSYSFQGNQPQHF. CDR3 DNA: TGTGCCAGCAGTTACTCTTTCCAGGGCAATCAGCCCCAGCATTTT.

The chain combines TRBV2 with TRBJ2-2; maybe TRBD1 (6 bases). V was shortened by 6 bases and J by 4 bases, with 12 bases between the two germline ends. Germline CDR1 reads SNHLY; CDR2 reads FYNNEI. The CDR3 is 14 amino acids. The CDR3 sequence is CASSLGQTTGELFF. The CDR3 DNA reads TGTGCCAGCAGCCTAGGACAGACCACCGGGGAGCTGTTTTTT. Full variable domain (rest looked up from reference TRBV2 and TRBJ2-2): EPEVTQTPSHQVTQMGQEVILRCVPISNHLYFYWYRQILGQKVEFLVSFYNNEISEKSEIFDDQFSVERPDGSNFTLKIRSTKLEDSAMYFCASSLGQTTGELFFGEGSRLTVL.

There are a few counts of this clone. The chain recombines TRBV5-1 with TRBJ2-1; 7 bases agree with TRBD2. Trimming cost V 0 bases and J 7 bases; bases outside gene matches: 16. Germline V gene data show CDR1 as SGHRS and CDR2 as YFSETQ. The CDR3 extends over 18 amino acids. The CDR3 here is CASSLVVFTGGLGNEQFF. The CDR3 DNA reads TGCGCCAGCAGCTTGGTAGTTTTCACGGGGGGTTTAGGAAATGAGCAGTTCTTC.

The chain couples TRBV6-5 to TRBJ1-2; 8 nucleotides agree with TRBD1. CDR3 length equals 12 residues. Per germline, CDR1 MNHEY and CDR2 SVGAGI. Trimming removed 10 bases from V and 3 bases from J; junction bases left unmatched: 4. The CDR3 coding sequence is TGTGCCACCACGGACAGGGACTATGGCTACACCTTC. Protein: CATTDRDYGYTF.

The CDR3 DNA is TGTGCCAGCAGTTTCTCAGCTCCTAGCGGTGAGCAGTTCTTC. Translated: CASSFSAPSGEQFF. The chain couples TRBV6-2 or TRBV6-3 to TRBJ2-1, with 7 bases fitting TRBD2. The CDR3 covers 14 residues. V shed 4 bases and J 9 bases; nucleotides not matched to a gene: 9. The V gene's germline CDR1 is MNHEY and CDR2 SVGEGT.

The V and J genes are TRBV19 and TRBJ1-2, with 7 bases aligning to TRBD1. The ends lost 5 bases at V and 0 bases at J; junction bases unmatched: 3. The CDR3 is 14 residues long. Germline values: CDR1 LNHDA, CDR2 SQIVND (reference sequence). The CDR3 spells CASSSTGSNYGYTF. For the CDR3, the DNA is TGTGCCAGTAGTTCGACAGGGTCTAACTATGGCTACACCTTC.

The chain links TRBV7-2 to TRBJ1-1, with 9 bases matching TRBD1. The CDR3 length is 15 residues. V lost 1 base, J lost 7 bases, and 7 bases stayed unmatched. In germline, CDR1 is SGHTA, CDR2 FQGNSA. CDR3 residues: CASSLGGQGFNEAFF. The CDR3 bases are TGTGCCAGCAGCTTAGGGGGACAGGGATTTAATGAAGCTTTCTTT.

The chain is built from TRBV4-2 and TRBJ2-3, with 7 bases aligning to TRBD2. The CDR3 consists of 16 residues. With 4 bases clipped from V and 2 bases from J, the junction kept 9 bases outside the gene matches. Germline V CDR1 and CDR2: LGHNA, YNFKEQ. CDR3 protein: CASSLLGGDLTDTQYF. The CDR3 nucleotides read TGTGCCAGCAGCCTTCTGGGGGGGGACCTCACAGATACGCAGTATTTT.

The V gene is TRBV28, the J gene TRBJ2-7, with TRBD1 identical over 8 bases. The CDR3 is made up of 14 amino acids. V gave up 4 bases and J gave up 0 bases; unmatched junction bases: 2. Germline values: CDR1 MDHEN, CDR2 SYDVKM. CDR3 sequence (DNA): TGTGCCAGCAGTTCAGGGGGCATCTCCTACGAGCAGTACTTC. Encoded protein: CASSSGGISYEQYF. The complete variable domain, with remaining parts taken from reference TRBV28 and TRBJ2-7, reads DVKVTQSSRYLVKRTGEKVFLECVQDMDHENMFWYRQDPGLGLRLIYFSYDVKMKEKGDIPEGYSVSREKKERFSLILESASTNQTSMYLCASSSGGISYEQYFGPGTRLTVT.

CDR3 loop: CASSPWGEGEQETQYF. CDR3 DNA sequence: TGTGCCAGCAGCCCTTGGGGGGAGGGAGAGCAAGAGACCCAGTACTTC. The gene calls are TRBV7-2 and TRBJ2-5, with 7 bases lining up with TRBD2. The CDR3 consists of 16 residues. CDR1 SGHTA and CDR2 FQGNSA come from the germline V gene. Unmatched junction bases numbered 11, after V lost 5 bases and J lost 2 bases.

The chain links TRBV6-2 or TRBV6-3 to TRBJ2-3; 15 nucleotides align to TRBD2. The CDR3 totals 19 residues. The germline V gene has CDR1 MNHEY and CDR2 SVGEGT. V shed 3 bases, J shed 3 bases, and the junction held 10 bases outside the gene matches. The DNA for the CDR3 is TGTGCCAGCAGTTATTCCCCGGGACTAGCGGGGGGTAGGACAGATACGCAGTATTTT. It yields the protein CASSYSPGLAGGRTDTQYF.

The J gene is TRBJ1-4, the V gene TRBV4-2, with 10 bases identical to TRBD1. The CDR3 loop spans 17 amino acids. Germline CDR1 and CDR2: LGHNA and YNFKEQ. The junction had 11 bases not matched to a gene; V was cut back by 4 bases and J by 6 bases. The DNA of the CDR3 is TGTGCCAGCAGCCGCCGGCCCCCTGGACAGGGGGATGAAAAACTGTTTTTT. Residues: CASSRRPPGQGDEKLFF.